This T cell receptor beta chain was identified in a study of cytomegalovirus exposure and HLA in healthy donors. Looking at the study overall: Earlier results showed some 120 million unique TCR beta sequences derived from approximately 170 million T cells.

V lost 3 bases and J 0 bases, leaving 6 bases between the germline ends. Germline V gives CDR1 SGHAT, CDR2 FQNNGV. CDR3 length equals 14 residues. This clone was detected a few times. The antigen is undetermined. The PCR employed 60 Vbeta primers together with 13 Jbeta primers. Clones were sequenced by immunoSEQ multiplex PCR, and TCRdb holds only the in-frame ones, with some missing. The data contain about 190,000 clones, 60% to 85% of them singletons. Study results and caveats: TRBV6-2, TRBV6-3 and other indistinguishable V segments were excluded. In all likelihood, a cluster of highly shared sequence variants was a sequencing artifact.

The chain couples TRBV11-2 to TRBJ1-5; the D is unclear. The sample comprised PBMCs. This TCR was sampled from a woman in her late teens or twenties in good health and CMV-seronegative. CDR3 loop: CASSLSDSNQPQHF. CDR3 in DNA: TGTGCCAGCAGCTTGTCAGATAGCAATCAGCCCCAGCATTTT.